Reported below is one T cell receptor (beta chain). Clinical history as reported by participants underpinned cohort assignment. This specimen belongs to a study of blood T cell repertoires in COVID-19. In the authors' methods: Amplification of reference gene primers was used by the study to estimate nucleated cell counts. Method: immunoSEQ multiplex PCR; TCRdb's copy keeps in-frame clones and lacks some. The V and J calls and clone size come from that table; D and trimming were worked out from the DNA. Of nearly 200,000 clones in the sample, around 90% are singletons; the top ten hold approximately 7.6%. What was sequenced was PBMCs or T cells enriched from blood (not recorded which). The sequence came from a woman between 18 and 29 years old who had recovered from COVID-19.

CDR3 amino acids: CASSIPLERIYGYTF. CDR3 bases: TGTGCCAGCAGCATCCCATTGGAGCGGATCTATGGCTACACCTTC. The rearrangement uses TRBV21-1 and TRBJ1-2. TRBV21-1 is designated a pseudogene. This CDR3 has 15 residues.